Listed below are T cell receptor beta chains from one sample, sequenced in a study of blood T cell repertoires in COVID-19. Sequenced by immunoSEQ multiplex PCR; TCRdb stores in-frame clones only, minus some. The data contain roughly 110,000 clones, over 70% of them seen just once; the ten biggest clones take up 1.5% to 1.7%. The sequenced sample consisted of peripheral blood. The receptors were sampled from a man aged 50-59 years with acute or convalescent COVID-19. CDR3s include the opening cysteine and the closing phenylalanine or tryptophan. Fields, in order: D gene, J gene, V gene, clone size, CDR3 length, CDR3 protein, CDR3 DNA. The D gene is left open where the match is weak. Some rows mark clone size as missing; the rest say once, few, many or name a class of expanded clone.

D: .; J: TRBJ1-5; V: TRBV28; size: .; length: 15; CDR3: CATIFSGTPREPQHF; DNA: TGTGCCACCATCTTCTCCGGGACACCCCGGGAGCCCCAGCATTTT
D: TRBD1; J: TRBJ1-3; V: TRBV6-5; size: .; length: 14; CDR3: CASRPTGVGNTIYF; DNA: TGTGCCAGCAGGCCTACAGGGGTTGGAAACACCATATATTTT
D: .; J: TRBJ2-3; V: TRBV10-3; size: .; length: 14; CDR3: CAISDERGSDTQYF; DNA: TGTGCCATCAGTGATGAAAGGGGCTCAGATACGCAGTATTTT
D: TRBD1; J: TRBJ1-2; V: TRBV10-3; size: .; length: 13; CDR3: CAISESQGVGYTF; DNA: TGTGCCATCAGTGAGTCGCAGGGGGTTGGCTACACCTTC
D: .; J: TRBJ1-5; V: TRBV15; size: .; length: 13; CDR3: CATSRDGAQPQHF; DNA: TGTGCCACCAGCAGAGACGGTGCACAGCCCCAGCATTTT
D: TRBD1; J: TRBJ2-5; V: TRBV28; size: .; length: 16; CDR3: CASSLWGQGGQETQYF; DNA: TGTGCCAGCAGTTTATGGGGACAGGGGGGCCAAGAGACCCAGTACTTC
D: TRBD1; J: TRBJ1-3; V: TRBV29-1; size: .; length: 15; CDR3: CSALWTGSSGNTIYF; DNA: TGCAGCGCTTTATGGACAGGGAGCTCTGGAAACACCATATATTTT
D: TRBD1; J: TRBJ1-1; V: TRBV7-8; size: .; length: 15; CDR3: CASSFYSGGSTEAFF; DNA: TGTGCCAGCAGCTTTTATTCAGGGGGTTCCACTGAAGCTTTCTTT
D: .; J: TRBJ1-1; V: TRBV29-1; size: .; length: 9; CDR3: CSVRREGFF; DNA: TGCAGCGTAAGGCGGGAGGGTTTCTTT
D: .; J: TRBJ1-1; V: TRBV10-3; size: .; length: 12; CDR3: CAISESGTEAFF; DNA: TGTGCCATCAGTGAATCAGGCACTGAAGCTTTCTTT
D: .; J: TRBJ2-7; V: TRBV7-2; size: .; length: 17; CDR3: CASSLVSHGTTSYEQYF; DNA: TGTGCCAGCAGCTTAGTTAGCCACGGGACAACTTCCTACGAGCAGTACTTC
D: TRBD1; J: TRBJ2-7; V: TRBV5-4; size: .; length: 13; CDR3: CASSPHPTGEQYF; DNA: TGTGCCAGCAGCCCCCACCCGACAGGGGAGCAGTACTTC
D: .; J: TRBJ1-2; V: TRBV19; size: .; length: 13; CDR3: CASTLQNGGGYTF; DNA: TGTGCCAGTACCCTTCAAAACGGGGGTGGCTACACCTTC
D: TRBD1; J: TRBJ1-1; V: TRBV19; size: .; length: 12; CDR3: CASSIDRDRAFF; DNA: TGTGCCAGTAGTATAGACCGGGACAGAGCTTTCTTT
D: .; J: TRBJ2-7; V: TRBV3-1/TRBV3-2; size: .; length: 17; CDR3: CASSQGGQGSFSYEQYF; DNA: TGTGCCAGCAGCCAAGGAGGTCAGGGTTCTTTTTCCTACGAGCAGTACTTC
D: .; J: TRBJ1-2; V: TRBV29-1; size: once; length: 13; CDR3: CSVEGGQNYGYTF; DNA: TGCAGCGTTGAGGGGGGGCAGAACTATGGCTACACCTTC
D: TRBD2; J: TRBJ2-2; V: TRBV10-3; size: .; length: 16; CDR3: CAISARRGDNTGELFF; DNA: TGTGCCATCAGTGCTCGACGGGGGGATAACACCGGGGAGCTGTTTTTT
D: TRBD1; J: TRBJ2-2; V: TRBV10-1; size: .; length: 13; CDR3: CASTGQGTGELFF; DNA: TGCGCCAGCACAGGACAGGGCACCGGGGAGCTGTTTTTT
D: TRBD1; J: TRBJ1-2; V: TRBV5-4; size: once; length: 15; CDR3: CASSLGTDFRYGYTF; DNA: TGTGCCAGCAGCCTAGGGACAGATTTTCGTTATGGCTACACCTTC
D: .; J: TRBJ1-1; V: TRBV14; size: .; length: 16; CDR3: CASSQGPATGSTSAFF; DNA: TGTGCCAGCAGCCAAGGGCCGGCGACGGGTTCTACGAGTGCTTTCTTT
D: .; J: TRBJ1-1; V: TRBV3-1/TRBV3-2; size: .; length: 12; CDR3: CASGAGNTEAFF; DNA: TGTGCCAGCGGGGCAGGGAACACTGAAGCTTTCTTT
D: .; J: TRBJ1-1; V: TRBV3-1/TRBV3-2; size: .; length: 13; CDR3: CASSYRVNTEAFF; DNA: TGTGCCAGCAGTTACAGGGTCAACACTGAAGCTTTCTTT
D: .; J: TRBJ1-1; V: TRBV19; size: .; length: 13; CDR3: CASSIVAGTEAFF; DNA: TGTGCCAGTAGTATAGTCGCAGGCACTGAAGCTTTCTTT
D: .; J: TRBJ1-1; V: TRBV5-5; size: .; length: 12; CDR3: CASSLRVTEAFF; DNA: TGTGCCAGCAGCTTGAGAGTCACTGAAGCTTTCTTT
D: .; J: TRBJ1-2; V: TRBV9; size: .; length: 14; CDR3: CASSAQQGKYGYTF; DNA: TGTGCCAGCAGCGCCCAACAGGGAAAATATGGCTACACCTTC
D: .; J: TRBJ1-5; V: TRBV18; size: once; length: 13; CDR3: CASSPGQNQPQHF; DNA: TGTGCCAGCTCACCTGGACAGAATCAGCCCCAGCATTTT
D: TRBD1; J: TRBJ1-4; V: TRBV2; size: few; length: 14; CDR3: CASTKTGSNEKLFF; DNA: TGTGCCAGCACTAAGACAGGGTCTAATGAAAAACTGTTTTTT
D: TRBD2; J: TRBJ2-1; V: TRBV24-1; size: .; length: 16; CDR3: CATSDPLAGAYNEQFF; DNA: TGTGCCACCAGTGATCCTCTAGCGGGGGCGTACAATGAGCAGTTCTTC
D: TRBD1; J: TRBJ1-1; V: TRBV19; size: once; length: 18; CDR3: CASSIDPGTDNMNTEAFF; DNA: TGTGCCAGTAGTATAGATCCTGGGACAGATAACATGAACACTGAAGCTTTCTTT
D: .; J: TRBJ1-2; V: TRBV30; size: few; length: 13; CDR3: CAWSEDSNYGYTF; DNA: TGTGCCTGGAGTGAAGACAGTAACTATGGCTACACCTTC
D: .; J: TRBJ1-2; V: TRBV28; size: .; length: 14; CDR3: CASSRARELSGYTF; DNA: TGTGCCAGCAGCCGGGCCAGGGAATTGAGCGGCTACACCTTC
D: TRBD2; J: TRBJ2-5; V: TRBV5-4; size: .; length: 15; CDR3: CASSRSWRGEETQYF; DNA: TGTGCCAGCAGCCGCAGTTGGCGGGGGGAAGAGACCCAGTACTTC